This T cell receptor (beta chain) was sequenced in a study of blood T cell repertoires in COVID-19. Overall study context: Both acute and convalescent COVID-19 samples were obtained from the United States, Italy and Spain. The cDNA or gDNA used as material had been derived from T cells, B-cell-depleted T cells, or PBMCs.

Original methodology: Estimates of nucleated cell counts were drawn from the amplification of reference gene primers. Only in-frame clones appear in the TCRdb table, and some are missing; sequencing was by immunoSEQ multiplex PCR. V and J calls and clone size are given by that table; D and trimming were obtained from the DNA. Here the sample spans approximately 180,000 clones, about 90% being singletons. Germline-derived CDR1 and CDR2 are LGHDT and YNNKEL (reference sequence). The junction had 4 bases not matched to a gene; V was cut back by 6 bases and J by 4 bases. The CDR3 loop spans 14 amino acids.

This rearrangement joins TRBV3-1 (or the pseudogene TRBV3-2) to TRBJ1-5, with 9 bases that match TRBD1. Sequenced sample: peripheral blood. This receptor was taken from a man aged 55 to 70 with active or convalescent COVID-19. This CDR3 reads CASRAGTGNQPQHF. CDR3 in DNA: TGTGCCAGCAGAGCCGGGACAGGGAATCAGCCCCAGCATTTT.